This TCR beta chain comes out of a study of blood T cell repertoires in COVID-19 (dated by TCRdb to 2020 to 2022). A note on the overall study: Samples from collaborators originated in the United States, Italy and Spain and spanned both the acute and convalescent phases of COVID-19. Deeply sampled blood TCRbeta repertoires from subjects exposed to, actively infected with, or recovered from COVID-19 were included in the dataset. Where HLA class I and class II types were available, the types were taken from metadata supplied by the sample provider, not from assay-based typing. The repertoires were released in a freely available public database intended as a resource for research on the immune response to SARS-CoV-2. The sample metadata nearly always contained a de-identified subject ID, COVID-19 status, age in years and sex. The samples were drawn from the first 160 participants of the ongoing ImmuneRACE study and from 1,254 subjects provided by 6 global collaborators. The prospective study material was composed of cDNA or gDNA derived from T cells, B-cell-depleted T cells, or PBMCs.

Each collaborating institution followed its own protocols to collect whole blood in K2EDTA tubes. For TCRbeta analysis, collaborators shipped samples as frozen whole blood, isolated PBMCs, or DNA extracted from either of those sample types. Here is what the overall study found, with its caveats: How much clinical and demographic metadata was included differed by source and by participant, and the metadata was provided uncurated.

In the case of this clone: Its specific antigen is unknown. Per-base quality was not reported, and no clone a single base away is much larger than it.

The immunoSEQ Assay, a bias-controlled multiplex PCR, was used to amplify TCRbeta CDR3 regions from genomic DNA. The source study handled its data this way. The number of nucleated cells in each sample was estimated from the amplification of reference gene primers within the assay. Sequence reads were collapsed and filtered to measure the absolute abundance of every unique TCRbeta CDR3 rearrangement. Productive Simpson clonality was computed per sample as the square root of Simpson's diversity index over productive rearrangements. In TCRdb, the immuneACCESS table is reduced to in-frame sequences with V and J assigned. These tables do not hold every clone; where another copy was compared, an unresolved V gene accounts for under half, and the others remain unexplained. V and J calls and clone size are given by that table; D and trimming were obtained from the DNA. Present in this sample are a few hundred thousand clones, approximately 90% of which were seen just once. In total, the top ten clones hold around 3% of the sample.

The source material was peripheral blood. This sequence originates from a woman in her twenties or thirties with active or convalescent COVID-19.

For the CDR3, the sequence is CASSLVTGGAKNEKLFF. The sequenced DNA is TGTGCCAGCAGCTTGGTGACAGGGGGCGCGAAAAATGAAAAACTGTTTTTT. The chain was built from TRBV5-5 and TRBJ1-4; 10 bases in the middle match TRBD1. Via the germline V gene (reference sequence), CDR1 is SGHKS and CDR2 YYEKEE. Clipping removes 0 bases from V and 5 bases from J, with 7 as the unmatched junction base count. The CDR3 numbers 17 residues from cysteine through phenylalanine. The DNA shown is the 51-base CDR3, in frame from base 1.